Below are 21 T cell receptor beta chains sequenced from a single sample in a study of blood T cell repertoires in COVID-19 (dated by TCRdb to the early 2020s). Receptor amplification or capture employed the immunoSEQ multiplex PCR assay. The table was pulled from immuneACCESS by TCRdb, which kept in-frame rearrangements only. Such tables lose some clones; where checked, under half of the loss comes from unresolved V genes, and the rest has no known cause. The sample records around 190,000 clones, approximately 80% of which are singletons. The top ten clonotypes cover 13% of the sample. Source material: peripheral blood. These receptors were taken from a human donor in a cohort sampled during active COVID-19.

The rearrangement links TRBV15 to TRBJ2-2; a possible D gene is TRBD1 (6 bases). Per germline, CDR1 LNHNV and CDR2 YYDKDF (reference sequence). Trimming left V 6 bases short and J 0 bases short, with 11 bases between. This CDR3 has 15 residues. CDR3 loop: CATRAGTSNTGELFF. The CDR3 DNA reads as TGTGCCACCAGGGCCGGGACATCGAACACCGGGGAGCTGTTTTTT.

The CDR3, as DNA: TGTGCCAGCAGCTTAATCCTAGAGACCCAGTACTTC. It yields the protein CASSLILETQYF. The chain joins TRBV11-2 to TRBJ2-5; D not resolved. CDR1 and CDR2 from the germline V gene are SGHAT and FQNNGV. V was trimmed by 2 bases and J by 4 bases, leaving 5 bases between them. The CDR3 runs 12 residues.

The chain uses TRBV18 and TRBJ2-4; maybe TRBD2 (7 bases). The ends were cut back, 4 bases at V and 9 bases at J, with 13 bases in the middle. This CDR3 spans 13 amino acids. The germline V gene encodes CDR1 KGHSH and CDR2 LQKENI. CDR3 residues: CASSRGGGPIQYF. The CDR3 region has the DNA TGTGCCAGCTCACGAGGGGGGGGACCCATTCAGTACTTC. Based on the CDR3 plus reference TRBV18 and TRBJ2-4, the full variable domain is NAGVMQNPRHLVRRRGQEARLRCSPMKGHSHVYWYRQLPEEGLKFMVYLQKENIIDESGMPKERFSAEFPKEGPSILRIQQVVRGDSAAYFCASSRGGGPIQYFGAGTRLSVL.

This clone has more than one count but fewer than ten. The chain is built from TRBV5-6 and TRBJ2-7; a weak D match, TRBD2 (5 bases). Germline-derived CDR1 and CDR2 are SGHDT and YYEEEE. This CDR3 is 15 amino acids long. Trimming took off 4 bases at V and 5 bases at J, with 19 bases between the two ends. CDR3 sequence reads: CASSHIASVGNEQYF. In DNA form, the CDR3 reads TGTGCCAGCAGCCATATAGCGTCCGTTGGGAACGAGCAGTACTTC.

In this sample, this clone turned up a few times. V and J are TRBV7-2 and TRBJ2-2; TRBD2 might be the D (5 bases). The CDR3 has 14 residues. Per germline, CDR1 SGHTA and CDR2 FQGNSA. Trimming took off 5 bases at V and 7 bases at J, with 14 bases between the two ends. The CDR3 is CASSHAGFGGELFF. DNA of the CDR3: TGTGCCAGCAGCCACGCGGGTTTCGGCGGGGAGCTGTTTTTT.

The chain combines TRBV4-1 with TRBJ1-4; D unclear. V lost 6 bases and J 5 bases, leaving 10 bases between the germline ends. There are 13 residues in the CDR3. Germline CDR1 and CDR2: MGHRA and YSYEKL. In nucleotides, the CDR3 is TGCGCCAGCAGGAGCGTGCAGAATGAAAAACTGTTTTTT. This codes for CASRSVQNEKLFF.

This sequence joins TRBV7-2 and TRBJ1-1; D possibly corresponds to TRBD1 (5 bases). This CDR3 spans 15 amino acids. Trimming removed 5 bases at V and 0 bases at J, with 13 bases between. The germline gives CDR1 SGHTA, CDR2 FQGNSA. CDR3 sequence reads: CASSLGETMNTEAFF. CDR3 DNA sequence: TGTGCCAGCAGCCTAGGGGAGACCATGAACACTGAAGCTTTCTTT. Based on the CDR3 plus reference TRBV7-2 and TRBJ1-1, the full variable domain is GAGVSQSPSNKVTEKGKDVELRCDPISGHTALYWYRQSLGQGLEFLIYFQGNSAPDKSGLPSDRFSAERTGGSVSTLTIQRTQQEDSAVYLCASSLGETMNTEAFFGQGTRLTVV.

As DNA, the CDR3 is TGCGCCAGCGTCCGGACTAGCGGGAGTACCGGGGAGCTGTTTTTT. As protein: CASVRTSGSTGELFF. The chain combines TRBV10-2 with TRBJ2-2, with 13 nucleotides matching TRBD2. Germline V gene sequence: CDR1 WSHSY, CDR2 SAAADI. With 8 bases clipped from V and 5 bases from J, the junction kept 5 bases outside the gene matches. The CDR3 is 15 amino acids.

The V gene is TRBV6-5, the J gene TRBJ2-1, with 9 bases lining up with TRBD2. The CDR3 loop spans 15 amino acids. The trim removed 6 bases at V and 8 bases at J, leaving 11 bases unmatched. Germline V gene lookup returns CDR1 MNHEY and CDR2 SVGAGI. As DNA, the CDR3 is TGTGCCAGCAGGAGCAACGTAGCGGGAGTCTATGAGCAGTTCTTC. Translating gives CASRSNVAGVYEQFF.

CDR3 DNA: TGTGCCAGCAGCTTCTCTTTCACTAATGAAAAACTGTTTTTT. Residues: CASSFSFTNEKLFF. The rearrangement joins TRBV7-2 to TRBJ1-4; no reliable D call. The CDR3 contains 14 residues. The V end lost 3 bases, the J end lost 2 bases, and 7 bases lay between the germline ends. Looked up from germline, CDR1 is SGHTA and CDR2 is FQGNSA. The full variable domain, its missing parts supplied by reference TRBV7-2 and TRBJ1-4, is GAGVSQSPSNKVTEKGKDVELRCDPISGHTALYWYRQSLGQGLEFLIYFQGNSAPDKSGLPSDRFSAERTGGSVSTLTIQRTQQEDSAVYLCASSFSFTNEKLFFGSGTQLSVL.

V usage is TRBV20-1 and J usage is TRBJ2-1; a possible D gene is TRBD2 (7 bases). CDR1 DFQATT and CDR2 SNEGSKA come from the germline V gene (reference sequence). With 3 bases removed from V and 7 bases from J, the gap between germline ends came to 22 bases. The CDR3 has 16 amino acids. CDR3 region: CSASRTVGGVRNEQFF. As DNA, the CDR3 is TGCAGTGCTAGTCGGACAGTGGGAGGGGTTCGGAATGAGCAGTTCTTC.

This clone was seen only once. V usage is TRBV11-2 and J usage is TRBJ2-5; 13 bases fit TRBD2. The V gene end was trimmed by 3 bases and the J gene end by 5 bases; junction bases not matched to a gene: 6. CDR1 is SGHAT and CDR2 is FQNNGV in the germline V gene. CDR3 length: 16 amino acids. The CDR3 bases are TGTGCCAGCAGCTTTTCGGGACTAGCGGGATTTGAGACCCAGTACTTC. Translating it yields CASSFSGLAGFETQYF.

V is TRBV24-1 and J is TRBJ2-1; TRBD1 aligns across 10 bases. Trimming removed 4 bases from V and 8 bases from J; junction bases left unmatched: 10. This CDR3 spans 16 amino acids. Per the germline V gene, CDR1 is KGHDR and CDR2 is SFDVKD. CDR3 in DNA: TGTGCCACCAGTGAGGCACCGGGACAGGGGTTTCATGAGCAGTTCTTC. Protein sequence: CATSEAPGQGFHEQFF.

On this clone: In the same sample, other DNA sequences code for this CDR3. The chain couples TRBV7-2 to TRBJ2-7; 7 bases map to TRBD2. Trimming at V came to 3 bases and at J to 0 bases, leaving 2 bases not matched to a gene. The germline CDR1 and CDR2 sequences are SGHTA and FQGNSA. CDR3 length: 14 residues. The CDR3 here is CASSLGLRSYEQYF. As DNA, the CDR3 is TGTGCCAGCAGCTTGGGACTACGCTCCTACGAGCAGTACTTC.

The V and J genes are TRBV3-1 (or the pseudogene TRBV3-2) and TRBJ2-7; TRBD2 aligns across 11 bases. V lost 4 bases, J lost 2 bases, and 4 bases stayed unmatched. This CDR3 region has 15 residues. Germline V gene data show CDR1 as LGHDT and CDR2 as YNNKEL (reference sequence). CDR3 DNA sequence: TGTGCCAGCAGCCTTACTAGCGGGAGCGCCTACGAGCAGTACTTC. Translation: CASSLTSGSAYEQYF.

Comment on this clone: Within the sample, other DNA sequences also encode this same CDR3. The V call is TRBV27, the J call TRBJ2-1; TRBD2 matches at 10 bases. CDR3 length equals 15 residues. After removal of 5 bases from V and 2 bases from J, the junction contained 3 bases not matched to a gene. Germline CDR1 reads MNHEY; CDR2 reads SMNVEV (reference sequence). CDR3 coding DNA: TGTGCCAGCAGTATTAGCGGGAGGACCTACAATGAGCAGTTCTTC. Amino acid sequence: CASSISGRTYNEQFF.

The chain combines TRBV7-2 with TRBJ2-3, with D perhaps matching TRBD2 (6 bases). V was shortened by 2 bases and J by 4 bases, with 10 bases between the two germline ends. The CDR3 runs 14 residues. Germline V lookup: CDR1 SGHTA, CDR2 FQGNSA. DNA for the CDR3: TGTGCCAGCAGCTTACTGAGGAGGGCAGATACGCAGTATTTT. The encoded protein is CASSLLRRADTQYF.

V and J are TRBV7-2 and TRBJ2-3; a possible D gene is TRBD1 (6 bases). The V end lost 1 base, the J end lost 5 bases, and 13 bases lay between the germline ends. The CDR3 is 15 amino acids. Germline CDR1 and CDR2: SGHTA and FQGNSA. For the CDR3, the DNA is TGTGCCAGCAGCTTAGACTCCACCAGGGGAGATACGCAGTATTTT. This gives the protein CASSLDSTRGDTQYF.

J is TRBJ2-7 and V is TRBV28, with D perhaps matching TRBD2 (6 bases). Germline CDR1 and CDR2: MDHEN and SYDVKM. This CDR3 has 14 amino acids. V lost 8 bases and J 1 base, leaving 15 bases between the germline ends. CDR3: CASGGRTGSYEQYF. The CDR3 nucleotides are TGTGCCAGCGGTGGGAGGACTGGGTCCTACGAGCAGTACTTC. The full variable domain, in which reference TRBV28 and TRBJ2-7 provide the parts outside the CDR3, is DVKVTQSSRYLVKRTGEKVFLECVQDMDHENMFWYRQDPGLGLRLIYFSYDVKMKEKGDIPEGYSVSREKKERFSLILESASTNQTSMYLCASGGRTGSYEQYFGPGTRLTVT.

The chain recombines TRBV6-5 with TRBJ1-2, with a possible D match to TRBD1 (5 bases). This CDR3 is built from 14 residues. Trimming shortened V by 0 bases and J by 6 bases, and 11 bases separated the two germline ends. Germline CDR1 is MNHEY and CDR2 is SVGAGI. DNA for the CDR3: TGTGCCAGCAGTTACTCTTGGAGGGGTCATGGCTACACCTTC. It encodes CASSYSWRGHGYTF.

The gene calls are TRBV5-1 and TRBJ1-6, with no clear D. The V end was cut by 0 bases, the J end by 8 bases, with 6 bases between. Germline CDR1 and CDR2: SGHRS and YFSETQ. The CDR3 covers 13 residues. CDR3: CASSLVNDSPLHF. In nucleotides, the CDR3 is TGCGCCAGCAGCTTGGTAAATGATTCACCCCTCCACTTT.